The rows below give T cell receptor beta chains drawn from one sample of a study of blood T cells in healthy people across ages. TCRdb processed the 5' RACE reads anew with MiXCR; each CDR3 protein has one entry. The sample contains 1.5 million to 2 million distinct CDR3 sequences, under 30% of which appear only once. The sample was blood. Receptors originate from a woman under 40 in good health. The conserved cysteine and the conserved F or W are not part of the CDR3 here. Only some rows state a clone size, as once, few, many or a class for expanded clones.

cdr3_aa: AWSPRTGLTGELF
v_call: TRBV30
j_call: TRBJ2-2
clone_size: -

cdr3_aa: ASSRTNRVISDTQY
v_call: TRBV7-9
j_call: TRBJ2-3
clone_size: -

cdr3_aa: ASSEGRGQGNTEAF
v_call: TRBV9
j_call: TRBJ1-1
clone_size: -

cdr3_aa: ASSPAPTGVSNQPQH
v_call: TRBV27
j_call: TRBJ1-5
clone_size: few

cdr3_aa: ASSQVVEGRSDGYT
v_call: TRBV3-1
j_call: TRBJ1-2
clone_size: few

cdr3_aa: ASSKSGDTYEQY
v_call: TRBV7-9
j_call: TRBJ2-7
clone_size: -

cdr3_aa: SVEDRPSDYGYT
v_call: TRBV29-1
j_call: TRBJ1-2
clone_size: many

cdr3_aa: ASSPTLARYEQY
v_call: TRBV12-3/TRBV12-4
j_call: TRBJ2-7
clone_size: many

cdr3_aa: ASNSRGGSYGYT
v_call: TRBV6-5
j_call: TRBJ1-2
clone_size: few

cdr3_aa: ASSFGWTRSNEKLF
v_call: TRBV7-2
j_call: TRBJ1-4
clone_size: few

cdr3_aa: ASNELAGGTYNEQF
v_call: TRBV6-5
j_call: TRBJ2-1
clone_size: -

cdr3_aa: ASSSTGQGRYGYT
v_call: TRBV28
j_call: TRBJ1-2
clone_size: once

cdr3_aa: AIGGQEAGYT
v_call: TRBV10-3
j_call: TRBJ1-2
clone_size: few

cdr3_aa: ASSLLSTSRTYNEQF
v_call: TRBV5-5
j_call: TRBJ2-1
clone_size: -

cdr3_aa: SARDRYEETQY
v_call: TRBV20-1
j_call: TRBJ2-5
clone_size: -

cdr3_aa: ASTSPPRDNYEQY
v_call: TRBV28
j_call: TRBJ2-7
clone_size: -

cdr3_aa: ASSPTRGTGELF
v_call: TRBV2
j_call: TRBJ2-2
clone_size: few

cdr3_aa: SARPSTYYGYT
v_call: TRBV20-1
j_call: TRBJ1-2
clone_size: many

cdr3_aa: ASSPIGQGSYNEQF
v_call: TRBV28
j_call: TRBJ2-1
clone_size: few

cdr3_aa: SVIGLAGRGDEQY
v_call: TRBV29-1
j_call: -
clone_size: few